The T cell receptor beta chain described here comes from a study of T cell responses to AZD1222 COVID-19 vaccine. Regarding the study as a whole: At baseline, seropositivity was found in only 6 or 7 AZD1222 recipients. The donors showed a predominance of white British ancestry and of females, with possible underestimation of clonal diversity.

Samples with a second dose at about 4 or about 12 weeks were pooled together. The CDR3 totals 15 residues. The germline V gene has CDR1 MDHEN and CDR2 SYDVKM. The germline V and J ends were trimmed by 4 bases and 5 bases, with 17 bases remaining between them. Some clones are missing from TCRdb's copy, which holds only in-frame ones; the method was immunoSEQ multiplex PCR. The sample shows around 130,000 clones, just under 95% of them seen only once. A word on this clone: Its antigen is as yet unknown.

The V gene is TRBV28, the J gene TRBJ1-2; possibly TRBD1 for D (5 bases). The material sequenced was peripheral blood, taken 28 days after the second AZD1222 dose. The receptor comes from an adult who received the AZD1222 COVID-19 vaccine. CDR3 loop: CASSSPGSARYGYTF. In DNA form, the CDR3 reads TGTGCCAGCAGTTCCCCAGGGTCTGCGAGATATGGCTACACCTTC.